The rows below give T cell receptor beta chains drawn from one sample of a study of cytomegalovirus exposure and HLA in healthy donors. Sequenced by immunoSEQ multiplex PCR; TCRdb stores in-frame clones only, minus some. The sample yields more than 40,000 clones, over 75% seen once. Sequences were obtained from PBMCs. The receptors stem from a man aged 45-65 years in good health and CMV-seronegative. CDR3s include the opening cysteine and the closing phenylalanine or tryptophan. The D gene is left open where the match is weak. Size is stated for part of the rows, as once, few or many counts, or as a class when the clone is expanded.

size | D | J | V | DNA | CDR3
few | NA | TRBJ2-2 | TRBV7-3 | TGTGCCAGCAGCTTAGGGACATCCCGGGAGCTGTTTTTT | CASSLGTSRELFF
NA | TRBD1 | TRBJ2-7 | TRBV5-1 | TGCGCCAGCAGCTTGGTTGGGACAGGTATCTACGAGCAGTACTTC | CASSLVGTGIYEQYF
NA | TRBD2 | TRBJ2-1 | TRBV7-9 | TGTGCCAGCAGCGAGGGACTAGCGTCCTACAATGAGCAGTTCTTC | CASSEGLASYNEQFF
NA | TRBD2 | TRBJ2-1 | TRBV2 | TGTGCCAGCAGTCACCCTAGCGGGAGGGCCGACGACTCCTACAATGAGCAGTTCTTC | CASSHPSGRADDSYNEQFF
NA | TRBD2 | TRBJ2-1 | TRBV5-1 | TGCGCCAGCAGCTTGGGACTAGCGGCTTACAATGAGCAGTTCTTC | CASSLGLAAYNEQFF
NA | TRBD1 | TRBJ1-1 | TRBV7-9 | TGTTCCAGCAGCTTTTCCCAGGGGGGCGGTGAAGCTTTCTTT | CSSSFSQGGGEAFF
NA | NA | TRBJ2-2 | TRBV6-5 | TGTGCCAGCAAGACGGGGGTAGAGCTGTTTTTT | CASKTGVELFF
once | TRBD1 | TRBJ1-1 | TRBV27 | TGTGCCAGCAGAATAATAGCGGGACAGGGGAGGACTGAAGCTTTCTTT | CASRIIAGQGRTEAFF
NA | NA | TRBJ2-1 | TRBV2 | TGTGCCAGCAGGGAGGGGACGGAGTTCTTC | CASREGTEFF
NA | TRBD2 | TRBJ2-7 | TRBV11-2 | TGTGCCAGCAGCCCGTTGGGGAGCGGGGGCGAGCAGTACTTC | CASSPLGSGGEQYF
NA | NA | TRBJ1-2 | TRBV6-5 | TGTGCCAGCAGACAAGCCCCAGGGAATGGCTACACCTTC | CASRQAPGNGYTF
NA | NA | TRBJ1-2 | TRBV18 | TGTGCCAGCTCATCACGACAGGACGAGGGCTACACCTTC | CASSSRQDEGYTF
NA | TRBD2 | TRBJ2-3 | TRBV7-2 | TGTGCCAGCAGCTTGGCGGGACTAGTCCTCACAGATACGCAGTATTTT | CASSLAGLVLTDTQYF
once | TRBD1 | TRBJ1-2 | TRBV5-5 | TGTGCCAGCAGCCGACAGGGGGCGGATGGCTACACCTTC | CASSRQGADGYTF
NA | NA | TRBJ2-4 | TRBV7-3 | TGTGCCAGCAGCTTAACGGGAGAGGAGGAGGCTGACAAAAACATTCAGTACTTC | CASSLTGEEEADKNIQYF
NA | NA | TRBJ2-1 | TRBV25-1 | TGTGCCAGCAGGTCCGGAGGCCCCTACAATGAGCAGTTCTTC | CASRSGGPYNEQFF
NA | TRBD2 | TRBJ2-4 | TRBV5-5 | TGTGCCAGCAGCTCACGAGGGACTAGCGGGTCCAAAAACATTCAGTACTTC | CASSSRGTSGSKNIQYF
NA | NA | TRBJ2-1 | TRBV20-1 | TGCAGTGACCAGAATGAGCAGTTCTTC | CSDQNEQFF
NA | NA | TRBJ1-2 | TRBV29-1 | TGCAGCGTCCCACAGGGAATTCCGGGAACTTATGGCTACACCTTC | CSVPQGIPGTYGYTF
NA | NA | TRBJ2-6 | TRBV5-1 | TGCGCCAGCAGCTTGTCTGTCTCTGGGGCCAACGTCCTGACTTTC | CASSLSVSGANVLTF
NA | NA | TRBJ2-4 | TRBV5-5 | TGTGCCAGCAGCTCGCGACCGGGAACCGGCATTCAGTACTTC | CASSSRPGTGIQYF
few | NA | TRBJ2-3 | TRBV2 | TGTGCCAGCAGGACGGGTGCCATAGATACGCAGTATTTT | CASRTGAIDTQYF
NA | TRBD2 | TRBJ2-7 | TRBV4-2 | TGTGCCAGCAGCCAAGATGGGGCCGGGAGGGCTTACGAGCAGTACTTC | CASSQDGAGRAYEQYF
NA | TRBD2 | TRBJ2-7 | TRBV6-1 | TGTGCCAGCGTGCCCGGGGGGGTTACGACCGAGCAGTACTTC | CASVPGGVTTEQYF
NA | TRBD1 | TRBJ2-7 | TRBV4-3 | TGCGCCAGCAGCCAAGATCCCGGAACAGGGGGCGGCGAGCAGTACTTC | CASSQDPGTGGGEQYF
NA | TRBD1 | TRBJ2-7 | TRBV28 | TGTGCCAGCAGTGGGACAGTCAGCTCCTACGAGCAGTACTTC | CASSGTVSSYEQYF
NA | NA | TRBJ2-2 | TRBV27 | TGTGCCAGCAGTCCCCGGGCGGGATGGGGTACCGGGGAGCTGTTTTTT | CASSPRAGWGTGELFF
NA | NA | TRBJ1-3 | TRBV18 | TGTGCCAGCTCACGACTACGAGAGACGGGCTCTGGAAACACCATATATTTT | CASSRLRETGSGNTIYF
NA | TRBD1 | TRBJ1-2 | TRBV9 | TGTGCCAGCAGCGCTAACCGGGACAGTATTAACTATGGCTACACCTTC | CASSANRDSINYGYTF
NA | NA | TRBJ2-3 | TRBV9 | TGTGCCAGCAGCGTAGGAGGCAACACAAATACGCAGTATTTT | CASSVGGNTNTQYF
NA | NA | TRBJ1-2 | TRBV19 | TGTGCCAGTAGACACGCGCAGGGGTCTCAGTATGGCTACACCTTC | CASRHAQGSQYGYTF
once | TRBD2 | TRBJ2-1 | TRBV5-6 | TGTGCCAGCAGCTTGATCCGACAGCGGGGGAATGAGCAGTTCTTC | CASSLIRQRGNEQFF
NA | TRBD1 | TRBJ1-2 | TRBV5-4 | TGTGCCAGCAGCTTTTCGGGACAGGTTGGCTACACCTTC | CASSFSGQVGYTF
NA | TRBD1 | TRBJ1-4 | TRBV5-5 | TGTGCCAGCAGCTCCGGGACAGGGGAGCGTGTTTATGAAAAACTGTTTTTT | CASSSGTGERVYEKLFF
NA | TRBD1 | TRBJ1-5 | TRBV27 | TGTGCCAGCAGCCACGTCGGGACAGGGGGCTATAGCAATCAGCCCCAGCATTTT | CASSHVGTGGYSNQPQHF
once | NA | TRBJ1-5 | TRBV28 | TGTGCCAGCAGTTTACTCAGGGGTAGCAATCAGCCCCAGCATTTT | CASSLLRGSNQPQHF
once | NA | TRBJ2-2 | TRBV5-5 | TGTGCCAGCAGCTCGACCGGGGAGCTGTTTTTT | CASSSTGELFF
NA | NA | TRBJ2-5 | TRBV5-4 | TGTGCCAGCAGCCCTGACTCAAAAGAGACCCAGTACTTC | CASSPDSKETQYF
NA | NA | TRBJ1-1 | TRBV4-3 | TGCGCCAGCAGCCAAGTTAACAACGTCTTCTTT | CASSQVNNVFF
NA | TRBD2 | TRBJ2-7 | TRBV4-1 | TGCGCCAGCAGCCAAGATGAGGGAGGGTACGAGCAGTACTTC | CASSQDEGGYEQYF
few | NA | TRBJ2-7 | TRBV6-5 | TGTGCCAGCAGAGCCGGGTCTCCCCCAATCTACGAGCAGTACTTC | CASRAGSPPIYEQYF
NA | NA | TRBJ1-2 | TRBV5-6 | TGTGCCAGCAGCTCCCGTGGGTCGGGTGGCTACACCTTC | CASSSRGSGGYTF
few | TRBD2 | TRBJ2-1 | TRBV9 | TGTGCCAGCAGCCCCCGAGCGGGAGGCGGTAATGAGCAGTTCTTC | CASSPRAGGGNEQFF
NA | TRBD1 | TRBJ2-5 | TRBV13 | TGTGCCAGCAGCTTAGGCAGGGGGAACCAAGAGACCCAGTACTTC | CASSLGRGNQETQYF
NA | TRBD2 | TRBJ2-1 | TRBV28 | TGTGCCACCCGGGGGGGGTCGTGGAATGAGCAGTTCTTC | CATRGGSWNEQFF
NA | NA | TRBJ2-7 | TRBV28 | TGTGCCAGCAGTCACCAGGAGACAGGAGCCTACGAGCAGTACTTC | CASSHQETGAYEQYF
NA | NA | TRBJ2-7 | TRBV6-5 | TGTGCCAGCAGTTCTACCGGGACTGTTTCCTACGAGCAGTACTTC | CASSSTGTVSYEQYF
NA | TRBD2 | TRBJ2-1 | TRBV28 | TGTGCCAGCAGCCATCCCCGGGGGGGTTACAATGAGCAGTTCTTC | CASSHPRGGYNEQFF
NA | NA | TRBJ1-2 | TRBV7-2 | TGTGCCAGCAGGGACAATAACTATGGCTACACCTTC | CASRDNNYGYTF
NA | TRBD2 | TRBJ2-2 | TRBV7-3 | TGTGCCAGCAGCTTGGGGACTAAAACCGGGGAGCTGTTTTTT | CASSLGTKTGELFF
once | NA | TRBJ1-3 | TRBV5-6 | TGTGCCAGCAGTCTTTTAACAGGAGTATCTGGAAACACCATATATTTT | CASSLLTGVSGNTIYF
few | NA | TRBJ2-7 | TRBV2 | TGTGCCAGCAGTGATGGCAGGGCCGGTTACGAGCAGTACTTC | CASSDGRAGYEQYF
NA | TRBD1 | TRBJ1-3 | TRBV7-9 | TGTTCCAGCAGCTTAGCACAGGGGATCGGTGGAAACACCATATATTTT | CSSSLAQGIGGNTIYF